What follows describes a single TCR beta chain. The antigen is undetermined. The source of the sample is a study of T cell responses to AZD1222 COVID-19 vaccine. Study findings and constraints: Only a handful of people who got AZD1222 tested seropositive at baseline. Researchers report vaccine-associated CD4 TCRs spanning spike, with dominance at 160-218 and 743-854.

This table comes from immunoSEQ multiplex PCR, and its TCRdb copy is limited to in-frame clones, with some not included. Of roughly 180,000 clones in the sample, approximately 91% are singletons; the top ten hold around 1.6%. This CDR3 spans 15 amino acids. CDR1 is MNHEY, CDR2 SVGEGT, per germline. V was cut by 0 bases and J by 3 bases, with 11 bases left in between. The input for sequencing was peripheral blood, taken 28 days after the second AZD1222 dose. The source of this sequence is an adult who received the AZD1222 COVID-19 vaccine. The V call is TRBV6-2 or TRBV6-3, the J call TRBJ2-5, with D perhaps TRBD2 (5 bases). Here the CDR3 DNA reads TGTGCCAGCAGTTACTCGACGGGGATGAAAGAGACCCAGTACTTC. It is translated as CASSYSTGMKETQYF.